The rows below give T cell receptor beta chains drawn from one sample of a study of Ad26.COV2.S vaccination and SARS-CoV-2 variants. Profiling relied on immunoSEQ multiplex PCR, and the TCRdb table lists in-frame clones only, not all of them. Here the sample spans approximately 97,000 clones, around 81% being singletons. Here the sequenced sample was peripheral blood, taken after recovery from COVID-19. The receptors were gathered from a human donor who had recovered from COVID-19. Both conserved end residues are part of each CDR3. A D gene is named only where the DNA matches it firmly. For some rows the clone size is stated as once, few or many, or as a class when expanded; others skip it.

J gene	D gene	V gene	clone size	CDR3 DNA	CDR3 protein
TRBJ2-2	NA	TRBV3-1/TRBV3-2	NA	TGTGCCAGCAGCCACCCACTGAACACCGGGGAGCTGTTTTTT	CASSHPLNTGELFF
TRBJ2-3	NA	TRBV3-1/TRBV3-2	NA	TGTGCCAGCAGCCTCTACCGGGATACGCAGTATTTT	CASSLYRDTQYF
TRBJ2-3	TRBD1	TRBV11-2	NA	TGTGCCAGCAGCTTACATGGGGGGCCCGGGACAGGCTCAGATACGCAGTATTTT	CASSLHGGPGTGSDTQYF
TRBJ2-1	TRBD2	TRBV28	NA	TGTGCCAGCATACTGACTAGCGGTTACAATGAGCAGTTCTTC	CASILTSGYNEQFF
TRBJ2-3	TRBD1	TRBV27	NA	TGTGCCAGCAGTCCCCGGACAGGTGTGGGTACGCAGTATTTT	CASSPRTGVGTQYF
TRBJ1-1	TRBD1	TRBV6-5	once	TGTGCCAGCAGACAGGGGGCTGGAACTGAAGCTTTCTTT	CASRQGAGTEAFF
TRBJ1-1	NA	TRBV4-1	NA	TGCGCCAGCAGCCATCTCACCCCGGACTTGGCGGCTGAAGCTTTCTTT	CASSHLTPDLAAEAFF
TRBJ1-6	NA	TRBV7-2	NA	TGTGCCAGCAGCTTCGTCGGGGAGGGAAATTCACCCCTCCACTTT	CASSFVGEGNSPLHF
TRBJ2-5	TRBD2	TRBV29-1	NA	TGCAGCGTAAAAACGGGGGGACGAGAGACCCAGTACTTC	CSVKTGGRETQYF
TRBJ2-2	NA	TRBV19	NA	TGTGCCAGTAGTATAGACGCGGGGGCCTACACCGGGGAGCTGTTTTTT	CASSIDAGAYTGELFF
TRBJ1-1	NA	TRBV5-4	NA	TGTGCCAGCAGTCCTAGGTTTAACACTGAAGCTTTCTTT	CASSPRFNTEAFF
TRBJ2-7	TRBD1	TRBV5-1	NA	TGCGCCAGCAGCCCCGGCGGGGGACAGGGCGGAGAGCAGTACTTC	CASSPGGGQGGEQYF
TRBJ2-5	TRBD2	TRBV11-2	NA	TGTGCCAGCAGCGGGGAGGGGGGACTAGCGGGGGTGGGGACCCAGTACTTC	CASSGEGGLAGVGTQYF
TRBJ2-5	NA	TRBV19	NA	TGTGCCAGAAGAGGACCGGAAGAAGAGACCCAGTACTTC	CARRGPEEETQYF
TRBJ1-2	TRBD1	TRBV7-9	NA	TGTGCCAGCAGCTTCCCCGGACAGGGGGTTAACTATGGCTACACCTTC	CASSFPGQGVNYGYTF
TRBJ2-7	NA	TRBV7-7	NA	TGTGCCAGCAGCTTATCAGATTCCTACGAGCAGTACTTC	CASSLSDSYEQYF
TRBJ1-6	NA	TRBV5-6	NA	TGTGCCAGCAGCTTGGGCGCAGGGAGAAGCTCCTATAATTCACCCCTCCACTTT	CASSLGAGRSSYNSPLHF
TRBJ2-7	NA	TRBV10-2	NA	TGCGCCAGCAGACAGGGTTTGGTCTACGAGCAGTACTTC	CASRQGLVYEQYF
TRBJ1-1	NA	TRBV7-2	few	TGTGCCAGCCGGTATCAGGGTGCTGAAGCTTTCTTT	CASRYQGAEAFF
TRBJ1-1	NA	TRBV21-1	once	TGTGCCAGCAGCAAAAGTCGGGGCCGGGACAGGCACACTGAAGCTTTCTTT	CASSKSRGRDRHTEAFF
TRBJ1-3	NA	TRBV7-9	NA	TGTGCCAGCAGCCCGCTGGCAGGGCTCGGAAACACCATATATTTT	CASSPLAGLGNTIYF
TRBJ1-3	NA	TRBV5-5	few	TGTGCCAGCAGCTTGGAAGGGACTCCCGGATCTGGAAACACCATATATTTT	CASSLEGTPGSGNTIYF
TRBJ2-1	TRBD2	TRBV4-2	NA	TGTGCCAGCAGCCCCTATGCGGGGGTCTACAATGAGCAGTTCTTC	CASSPYAGVYNEQFF
TRBJ2-5	NA	TRBV11-2	NA	TGTGCCAGCAGCTTAGCGGAGGGTTCCTGGGGGACCCAGTACTTC	CASSLAEGSWGTQYF
TRBJ1-2	NA	TRBV19	NA	TGTGCCAGTTTGGACAGACCGGGATACGGCTACACCTTC	CASLDRPGYGYTF
TRBJ2-1	NA	TRBV11-2	few	TGTGCCAGCAGCTTAGGACAGATTTCGGATGAGCAGTTCTTC	CASSLGQISDEQFF
TRBJ2-3	TRBD2	TRBV7-3	NA	TGTGCCAGCAGCCAGAGCGGGGGGGCAGATACGCAGTATTTT	CASSQSGGADTQYF
TRBJ2-5	NA	TRBV2	NA	TGTGCCAGCAGTGAAGAAGTCATGTTGGAGACCCAGTACTTC	CASSEEVMLETQYF
TRBJ1-6	TRBD1	TRBV10-3	NA	TGTGCCATCAGGGGAGGGGGCGAGAATTCACCCCTCCACTTT	CAIRGGGENSPLHF
TRBJ1-5	NA	TRBV7-9	once	TGTGCCAGCAGCCCTAGAGGGGACCTCAATCAGCCCCAGCATTTT	CASSPRGDLNQPQHF
TRBJ1-1	NA	TRBV5-1	NA	TGCGCCAGCAGTCAGTCCAGGGCATCGGGGAACACTGAAGCTTTCTTT	CASSQSRASGNTEAFF
TRBJ2-3	TRBD2	TRBV4-1	once	TGCGCCAGCAGCCAAGAAACTAGCGGGGGCCCCACAGATACGCAGTATTTT	CASSQETSGGPTDTQYF
TRBJ2-1	TRBD1	TRBV6-4	few	TGTGCCAGCAGTGACGGTAACAGGGGTAGTGAGCAGTTCTTC	CASSDGNRGSEQFF
TRBJ1-2	NA	TRBV2	few	TGTGCCAGCAGTGACAGGGGCCCCCTTTATGGCTACACCTTC	CASSDRGPLYGYTF
TRBJ1-5	TRBD1	TRBV19	few	TGTGCCAGTAGTGCGACAGGGGGCGGTCAGCCCCAGCATTTT	CASSATGGGQPQHF
TRBJ1-2	NA	TRBV6-5	NA	TGTGCCACTGGGGCGCCAGAAGGCTACACCTTC	CATGAPEGYTF
TRBJ2-2	NA	TRBV2	NA	TGTGCCAGCACCCGCCGAGGGATCGGGGAGCTGTTTTTT	CASTRRGIGELFF
TRBJ2-2	TRBD1	TRBV7-3	few	TGTGCCAGCAGCGCCCCGGGACAGGGGGACACCGGGGAGCTGTTTTTT	CASSAPGQGDTGELFF
TRBJ1-5	NA	TRBV28	NA	TGTGCCAGCAGTTTTAAGGGAAGGGGCAATCAGCCCCAGCATTTT	CASSFKGRGNQPQHF
TRBJ2-1	NA	TRBV6-5	NA	TGTGCCAGCACGATTGTGGATAGCTCCTACAATGAGCAGTTCTTC	CASTIVDSSYNEQFF
TRBJ1-5	NA	TRBV5-1	NA	TGCGCCAGCAGCTTGGAGGGGGAAACGGGTCAGCCCCAGCATTTT	CASSLEGETGQPQHF
TRBJ2-2	TRBD2	TRBV27	few	TGTGCCAGCAGTTTCCAGTTTGCGGGGGGGCAGGGCGGGGAGCTGTTTTTT	CASSFQFAGGQGGELFF
TRBJ1-4	TRBD1	TRBV24-1	NA	TGTGCCACCAGCCTCCCGGGACAGGGGCAAATCACTAATGAAAAACTGTTTTTT	CATSLPGQGQITNEKLFF
TRBJ2-3	NA	TRBV5-4	NA	TGTGCCAGCAGCCGTGGTGGGGTCGGCGATACGCAGTATTTT	CASSRGGVGDTQYF
TRBJ2-1	TRBD2	TRBV6-1	NA	TGTGCCAGCAGTGAAGCGCTCCAGCGGGGGAGCAATGAGCAGTTCTTC	CASSEALQRGSNEQFF
TRBJ2-1	TRBD1	TRBV2	few	TGTGCCAGCAGTCTAACCGGGACAGCGAACAATGAGCAGTTCTTC	CASSLTGTANNEQFF
TRBJ2-2	TRBD2	TRBV4-3	NA	TGCGCCAGCAGCCAAGACGGCGGGGCGGGGGGCGGTACCGGGGAGCTGTTTTTT	CASSQDGGAGGGTGELFF
TRBJ2-7	NA	TRBV5-6	once	TGTGCCAGCAGCTTGGGCCTCAACCCGGCCAACTACGAGCAGTACTTC	CASSLGLNPANYEQYF
TRBJ1-1	TRBD1	TRBV7-9	NA	TGTGCCAGCAGCTTTGACAGGGAGCAGCAAGCTTTCTTT	CASSFDREQQAFF
TRBJ1-6	NA	TRBV5-6	NA	TGTGCCAGCACCCCGAGGTTCAATTCACCCCTCCACTTT	CASTPRFNSPLHF
TRBJ1-2	NA	TRBV6-5	few	TGTGCCAGCGGCACCCCGGGGGTAGTTGGAGGCTACACCTTC	CASGTPGVVGGYTF